These T cell receptor beta chains were read from a single sample in a study of control samples from healthy donors and cancer patients. Assay used: immunoSEQ multiplex PCR; TCRdb lists only in-frame clones, some missing. The sample carries about 180,000 clones, 85% to 95% recorded once. Sequencing was carried out using blood. The receptors originated from a woman younger than 30 in good health. Both conserved end residues are part of each CDR3. Each record gives: CDR3 protein, CDR3 DNA, clone size, J gene, V gene, D gene. The D gene is left open where the match is weak. A row's size may be missing; if present it is once, few, many or a size class.

CASSPAGLTEAFF TGTGCCAGCTCACCGGCAGGCCTCACTGAAGCTTTCTTT - TRBJ1-1 TRBV18 -
CASSQGGHNYGYTF TGTGCCAGCAGCCAAGGTGGACACAACTATGGCTACACCTTC - TRBJ1-2 TRBV3-1/TRBV3-2 -
CASSLRGAWDEQFF TGCGCCAGCAGCTTGCGGGGGGCCTGGGATGAGCAGTTCTTC few TRBJ2-1 TRBV5-1 -
CASSQSPGAEAFF TGTGCCAGCAGCCAATCCCCGGGGGCTGAAGCTTTCTTT few TRBJ1-1 TRBV3-1/TRBV3-2 -
CASSTSGTGEEGYTF TGTGCCAGCAGCACCTCCGGGACAGGGGAGGAGGGCTACACCTTC - TRBJ1-2 TRBV21-1 -
CSVESQRGADTQYF TGCAGCGTTGAGTCCCAGCGGGGGGCAGATACGCAGTATTTT - TRBJ2-3 TRBV29-1 TRBD2
CASSYWGTGGLYGYTF TGTGCCAGCAGTTACTGGGGAACAGGGGGCCTGTATGGCTACACCTTC - TRBJ1-2 TRBV6-6 TRBD1
CSVEKRTYGYTF TGCAGCGTTGAGAAACGGACGTATGGCTACACCTTC once TRBJ1-2 TRBV29-1 -
CASCFTPTGQETQYF TGTGCCAGCTGCTTTACCCCGACAGGACAAGAGACCCAGTACTTC - TRBJ2-5 TRBV28 -
CATSRDRAEKLFF TGTGCCACCAGCAGAGACAGGGCTGAAAAACTGTTTTTT - TRBJ1-4 TRBV15 -
CASSRRTGGTDTQYF TGTGCCAGCAGCCGCCGGACAGGGGGCACAGATACGCAGTATTTT - TRBJ2-3 TRBV7-2 TRBD1
CASSPSTGQGPALFF TGTGCCAGCAGCCCCTCCACGGGACAGGGCCCTGCACTGTTTTTT - TRBJ1-4 TRBV7-2 TRBD1
CASSARAAFF TGTGCCAGCAGTGCTAGGGCCGCTTTCTTT - TRBJ1-1 TRBV2 -
CASSVASSGVRNEQFF TGTGCCAGCAGCGTAGCTTCTAGCGGGGTTCGCAATGAGCAGTTCTTC - TRBJ2-1 TRBV9 TRBD2
CASSLQMNTEAFF TGTGCCAGCAGTCTACAGATGAACACTGAAGCTTTCTTT - TRBJ1-1 TRBV6-4 -
CARSSPTGPNPAYNEQFF TGTGCCAGAAGTTCGCCGACCGGGCCTAACCCGGCTTACAATGAGCAGTTCTTC - TRBJ2-1 TRBV5-3 -
CASSLLAGNYGGYTF TGTGCCAGCAGTTTACTAGCCGGGAACTACGGTGGCTACACCTTC - TRBJ1-2 TRBV27 -
CASSVDRGEPQHF TGTGCCAGCAGCGTGGACAGGGGTGAGCCCCAGCATTTT - TRBJ1-5 TRBV6-5 TRBD1
CASSRLAGGRTDTQYF TGTGCCAGCAGTCGATTAGCGGGGGGCCGCACAGATACGCAGTATTTT - TRBJ2-3 TRBV6-6 TRBD2
CASSLGLGPQPQHF TGTGCCAGCAGCTTAGGATTGGGACCCCAGCCCCAGCATTTT - TRBJ1-5 TRBV7-2 -
CASSLSGASGNTIYF TGTGCCAGCAGTTTATCAGGAGCCTCTGGAAACACCATATATTTT - TRBJ1-3 TRBV27 -
CASSSTRDTAYEQYF TGTGCCAGCAGCTCGACCCGGGACACCGCCTACGAGCAGTACTTC - TRBJ2-7 TRBV11-2 -
CASSYSGSSYNEQFF TGTGCCAGCAGTTACTCTGGTTCCTCCTACAATGAGCAGTTCTTC - TRBJ2-1 TRBV6-5 -
CASSSPTGGGPGELFF TGTGCCAGCAGCTCTCCGACAGGGGGAGGTCCCGGGGAGCTGTTTTTT - TRBJ2-2 TRBV7-9 TRBD1
CASSLGKYWGLYGYTF TGTGCCAGCAGCTTAGGTAAGTACTGGGGGCTCTATGGCTACACCTTC - TRBJ1-2 TRBV11-1 -
CASSEKGIAEAFF TGTGCCAGCAGTGAAAAGGGAATCGCTGAAGCTTTCTTT - TRBJ1-1 TRBV25-1 -
CASSSTGGNQPQHF TGTGCCAGCAGTTCGACAGGGGGCAATCAGCCCCAGCATTTT - TRBJ1-5 TRBV6-6 TRBD1
CASSFYSGANTGELFF TGTGCCAGCAGCTTTTATAGCGGGGCGAACACCGGGGAGCTGTTTTTT - TRBJ2-2 TRBV7-2 TRBD2
CASSSPVRSGSYEQYF TGTGCCAGCAGCTCCCCGGTTCGTAGCGGCAGTTACGAGCAGTACTTC - TRBJ2-7 TRBV7-8 -
CASRRRGSGGTEAFF TGTGCCAGCAGACGCCGAGGTTCGGGGGGGACTGAAGCTTTCTTT - TRBJ1-1 TRBV6-5 -